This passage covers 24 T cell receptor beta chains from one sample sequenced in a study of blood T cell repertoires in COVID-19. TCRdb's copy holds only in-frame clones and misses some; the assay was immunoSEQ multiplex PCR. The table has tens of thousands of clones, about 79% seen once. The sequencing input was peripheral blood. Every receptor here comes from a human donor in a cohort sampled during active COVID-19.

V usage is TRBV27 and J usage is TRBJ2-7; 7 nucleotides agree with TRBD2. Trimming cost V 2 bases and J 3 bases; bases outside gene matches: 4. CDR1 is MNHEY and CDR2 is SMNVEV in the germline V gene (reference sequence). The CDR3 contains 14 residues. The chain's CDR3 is CASSLAGRRYEQYF. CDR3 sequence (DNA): TGTGCCAGCAGTTTAGCCGGGAGGCGCTACGAGCAGTACTTC.

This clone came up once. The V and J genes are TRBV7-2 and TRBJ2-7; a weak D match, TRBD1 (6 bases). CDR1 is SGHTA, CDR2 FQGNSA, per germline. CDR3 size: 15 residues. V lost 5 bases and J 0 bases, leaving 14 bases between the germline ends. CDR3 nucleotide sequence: TGTGCCAGCAGCCAAAGGGGGAGCAGCTCCTACGAGCAGTACTTC. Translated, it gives CASSQRGSSSYEQYF.

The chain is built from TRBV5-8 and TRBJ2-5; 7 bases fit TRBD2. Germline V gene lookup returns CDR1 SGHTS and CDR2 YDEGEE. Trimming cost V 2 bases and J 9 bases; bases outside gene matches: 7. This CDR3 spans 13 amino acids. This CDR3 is CASSFAGVWAQYF. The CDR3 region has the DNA TGTGCCAGCAGCTTTGCGGGAGTTTGGGCCCAGTACTTC.

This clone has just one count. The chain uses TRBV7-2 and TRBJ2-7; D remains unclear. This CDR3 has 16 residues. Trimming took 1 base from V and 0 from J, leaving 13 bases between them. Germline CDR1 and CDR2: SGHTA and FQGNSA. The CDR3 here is CASSLGGLEASYEQYF. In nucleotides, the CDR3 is TGTGCCAGCAGCTTAGGAGGTCTCGAGGCCTCCTACGAGCAGTACTTC.

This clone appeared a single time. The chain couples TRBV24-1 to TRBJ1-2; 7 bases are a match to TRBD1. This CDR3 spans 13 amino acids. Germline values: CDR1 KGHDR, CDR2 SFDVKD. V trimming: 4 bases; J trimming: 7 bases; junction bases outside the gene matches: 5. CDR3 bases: TGTGCCACCAGTGACACGACAGGGTCTGGCTACACCTTC. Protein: CATSDTTGSGYTF.

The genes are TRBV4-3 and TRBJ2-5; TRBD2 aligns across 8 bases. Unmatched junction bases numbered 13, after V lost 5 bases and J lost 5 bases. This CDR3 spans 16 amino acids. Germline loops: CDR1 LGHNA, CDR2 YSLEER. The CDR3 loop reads CASSSSPAGGSETQYF. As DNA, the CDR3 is TGCGCCAGCAGCTCCTCGCCGGCGGGAGGCTCGGAGACCCAGTACTTC.

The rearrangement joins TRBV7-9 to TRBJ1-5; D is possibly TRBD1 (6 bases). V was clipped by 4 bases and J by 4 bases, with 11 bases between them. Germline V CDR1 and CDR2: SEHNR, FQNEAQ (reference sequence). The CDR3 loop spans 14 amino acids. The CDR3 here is CASSSGVWNQPQHF. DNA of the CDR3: TGTGCCAGCAGCTCAGGGGTTTGGAATCAGCCCCAGCATTTT.

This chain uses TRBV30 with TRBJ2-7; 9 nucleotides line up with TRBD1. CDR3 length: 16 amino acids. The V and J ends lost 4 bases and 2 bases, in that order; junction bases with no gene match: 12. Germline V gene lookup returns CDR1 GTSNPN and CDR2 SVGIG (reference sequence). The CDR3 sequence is CAWKFPPGQGPYEQYF. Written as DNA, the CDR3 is TGTGCCTGGAAATTCCCTCCGGGACAGGGCCCCTACGAGCAGTACTTC.

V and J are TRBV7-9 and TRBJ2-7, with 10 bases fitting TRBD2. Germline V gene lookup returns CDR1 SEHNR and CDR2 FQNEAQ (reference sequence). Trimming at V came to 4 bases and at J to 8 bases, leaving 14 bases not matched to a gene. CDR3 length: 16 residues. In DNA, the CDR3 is TGTGCCAGCAGCTCCCAACTAGCGGGACCTTCCCGTCAGCAGTACTTC. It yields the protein CASSSQLAGPSRQQYF.

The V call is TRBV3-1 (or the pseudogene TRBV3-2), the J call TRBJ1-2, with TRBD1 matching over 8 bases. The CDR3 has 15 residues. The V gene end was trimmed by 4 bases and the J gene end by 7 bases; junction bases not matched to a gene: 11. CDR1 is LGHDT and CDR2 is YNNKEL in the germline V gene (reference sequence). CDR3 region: CASSPGRAGGFGYTF. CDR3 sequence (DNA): TGTGCCAGCAGCCCCGGCAGGGCAGGGGGCTTTGGCTACACCTTC.

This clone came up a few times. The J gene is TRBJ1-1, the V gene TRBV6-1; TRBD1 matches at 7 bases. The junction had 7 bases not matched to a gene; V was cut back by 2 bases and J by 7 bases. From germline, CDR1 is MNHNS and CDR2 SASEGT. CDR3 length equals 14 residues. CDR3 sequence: CASSEKGAMVEAFF. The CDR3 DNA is TGTGCCAGCAGTGAAAAGGGGGCGATGGTTGAAGCTTTCTTT.

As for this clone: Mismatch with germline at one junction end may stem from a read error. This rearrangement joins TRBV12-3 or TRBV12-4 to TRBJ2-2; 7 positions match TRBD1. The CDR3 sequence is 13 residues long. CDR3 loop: CASSGDSTGELFF. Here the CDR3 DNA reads TGTGCCAGCAGCGGGGACAGTACCGGAGAGCTGTTTTTT.

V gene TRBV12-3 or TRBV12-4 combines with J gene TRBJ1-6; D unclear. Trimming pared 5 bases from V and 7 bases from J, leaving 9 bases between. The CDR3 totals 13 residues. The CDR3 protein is CASSENENSPLHF. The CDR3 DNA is TGTGCCAGCAGTGAAAACGAGAATTCACCCCTCCACTTT.

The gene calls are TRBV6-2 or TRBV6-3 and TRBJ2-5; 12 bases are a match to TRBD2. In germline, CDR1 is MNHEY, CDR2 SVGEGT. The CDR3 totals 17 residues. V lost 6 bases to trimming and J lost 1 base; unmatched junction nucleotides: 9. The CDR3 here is CASSGSRLAGVQETQYF. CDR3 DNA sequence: TGTGCCAGCAGCGGATCACGACTAGCGGGGGTCCAAGAGACCCAGTACTTC.

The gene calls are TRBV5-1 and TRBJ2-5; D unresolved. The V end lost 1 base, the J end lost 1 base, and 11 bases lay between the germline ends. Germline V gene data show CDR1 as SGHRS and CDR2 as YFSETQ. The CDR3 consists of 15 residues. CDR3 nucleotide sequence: TGCGCCAGCAGCTTGTTGGAGCCGTTCCAAGAGACCCAGTACTTC. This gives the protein CASSLLEPFQETQYF.

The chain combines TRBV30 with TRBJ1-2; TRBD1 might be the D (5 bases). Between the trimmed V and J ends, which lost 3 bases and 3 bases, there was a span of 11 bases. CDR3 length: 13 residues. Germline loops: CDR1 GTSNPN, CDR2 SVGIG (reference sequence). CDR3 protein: CAWRPRGDYGYTF. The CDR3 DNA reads TGTGCCTGGAGACCCCGGGGGGACTATGGCTACACCTTC.

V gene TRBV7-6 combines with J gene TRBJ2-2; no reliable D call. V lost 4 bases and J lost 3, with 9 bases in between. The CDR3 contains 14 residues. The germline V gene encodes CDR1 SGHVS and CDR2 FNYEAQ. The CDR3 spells CASSWQAYTGELFF. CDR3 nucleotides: TGTGCCAGCAGCTGGCAGGCCTACACCGGGGAGCTGTTTTTT.

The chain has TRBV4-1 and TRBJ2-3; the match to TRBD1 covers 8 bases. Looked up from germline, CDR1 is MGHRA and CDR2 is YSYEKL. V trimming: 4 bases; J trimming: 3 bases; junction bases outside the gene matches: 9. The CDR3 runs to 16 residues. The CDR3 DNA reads TGCGCCAGCAGCCCTGGACAGGGATATCAAACAGATACGCAGTATTTT. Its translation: CASSPGQGYQTDTQYF.

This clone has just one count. The DNA for the CDR3 is TGTGCCTGGAGTAGGTTTCCCCTTACTAGCGGCTCCTACGAGCAGTACTTC. Its translation: CAWSRFPLTSGSYEQYF. V usage is TRBV30 and J usage is TRBJ2-7, with 8 bases identical to TRBD2. Unmatched junction bases numbered 12, after V lost 2 bases and J lost 0 bases. Germline V lookup: CDR1 GTSNPN, CDR2 SVGIG (reference sequence). This CDR3 comprises 17 residues.

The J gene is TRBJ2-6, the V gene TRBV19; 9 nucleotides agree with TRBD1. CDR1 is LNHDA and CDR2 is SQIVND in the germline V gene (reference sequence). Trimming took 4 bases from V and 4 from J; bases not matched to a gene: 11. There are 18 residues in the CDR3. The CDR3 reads CASSNPPGQGFGANVLTF. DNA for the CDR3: TGTGCCAGTAGTAACCCTCCGGGACAGGGTTTCGGGGCCAACGTCCTGACTTTC. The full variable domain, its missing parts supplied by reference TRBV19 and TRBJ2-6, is DGGITQSPKYLFRKEGQNVTLSCEQNLNHDAMYWYRQDPGQGLRLIYYSQIVNDFQKGDIAEGYSVSREKKESFPLTVTSAQKNPTAFYLCASSNPPGQGFGANVLTFGAGSRLTVL.

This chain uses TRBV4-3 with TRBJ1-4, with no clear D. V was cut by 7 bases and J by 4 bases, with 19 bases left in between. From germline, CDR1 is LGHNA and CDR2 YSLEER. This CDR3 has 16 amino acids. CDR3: CASTQTKEGYNEKLFF. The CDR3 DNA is TGCGCCAGCACTCAAACAAAAGAGGGATATAATGAAAAACTGTTTTTT.

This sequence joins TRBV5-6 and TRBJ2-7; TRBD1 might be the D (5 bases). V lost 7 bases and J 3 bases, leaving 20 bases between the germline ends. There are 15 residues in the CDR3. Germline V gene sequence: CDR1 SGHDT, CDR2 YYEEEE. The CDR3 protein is CASAASLRVRYEQYF. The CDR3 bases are TGTGCCAGCGCAGCATCACTCAGGGTGCGCTACGAGCAGTACTTC.

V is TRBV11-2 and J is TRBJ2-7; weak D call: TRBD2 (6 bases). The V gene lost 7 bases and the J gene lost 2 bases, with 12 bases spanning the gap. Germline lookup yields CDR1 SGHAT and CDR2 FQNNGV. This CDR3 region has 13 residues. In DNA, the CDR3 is TGTGCCAGCATCAGCGGGCCCACCTACGAGCAGTACTTC. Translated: CASISGPTYEQYF.

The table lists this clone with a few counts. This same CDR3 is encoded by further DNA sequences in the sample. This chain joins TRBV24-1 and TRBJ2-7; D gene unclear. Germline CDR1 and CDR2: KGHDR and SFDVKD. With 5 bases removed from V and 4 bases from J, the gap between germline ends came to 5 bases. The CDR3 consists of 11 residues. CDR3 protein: CATSAGYEQYF. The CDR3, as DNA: TGTGCCACCAGTGCCGGGTACGAGCAGTACTTC.